This TCR beta chain came from a study of blood T cell repertoires in COVID-19. Study information: Samples representing acute and convalescent COVID-19 were sourced from the United States, Italy and Spain.

Per the original methods: Amplification of reference gene primers provided the estimated nucleated cell counts. The protocol was immunoSEQ multiplex PCR, while the TCRdb copy is restricted to in-frame clones and leaves out a portion. V, J and clone size are those of that table, while D and trimming were read from the DNA. The repertoire holds approximately 77,000 clones, with 65% to 85% as singletons. The sequencing input was peripheral blood. The TCR was taken from a man between 65 and 80 years old with active or convalescent COVID-19.

CDR3 residues: CASSRDRGYEQYF. CDR3 bases: TGTGCCAGCAGCCGGGACAGGGGCTACGAGCAGTACTTC. The chain couples TRBV6-5 to TRBJ2-7; 10 positions agree with TRBD1. V gave up 6 bases and J gave up 3 bases; unmatched junction bases: 2. From germline, CDR1 is MNHEY and CDR2 SVGAGI. The CDR3 contains 13 residues.